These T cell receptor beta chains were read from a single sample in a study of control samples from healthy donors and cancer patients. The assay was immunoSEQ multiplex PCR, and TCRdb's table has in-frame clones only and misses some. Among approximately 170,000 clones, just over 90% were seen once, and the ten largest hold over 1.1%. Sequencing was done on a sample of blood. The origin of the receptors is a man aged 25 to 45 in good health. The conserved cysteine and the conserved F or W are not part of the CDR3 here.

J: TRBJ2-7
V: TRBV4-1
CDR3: ASSQELLAGSSYEQY

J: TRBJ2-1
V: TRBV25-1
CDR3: ASSNPGDYNEQF

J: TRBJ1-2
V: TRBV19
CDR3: ASSERDQVYGYT

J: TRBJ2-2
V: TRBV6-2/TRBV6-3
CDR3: ASRYGTVGNTGELF

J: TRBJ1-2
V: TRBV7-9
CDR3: ASREQTGAGQLGYT

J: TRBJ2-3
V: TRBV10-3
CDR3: AISRTSGRADTQY

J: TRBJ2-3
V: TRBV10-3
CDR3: AISESLAAPDTQY

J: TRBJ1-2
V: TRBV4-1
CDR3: ASSQERIYGYT

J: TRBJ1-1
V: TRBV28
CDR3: AATTDMNTEAF

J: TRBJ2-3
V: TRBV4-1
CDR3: ASSQERLRSQY

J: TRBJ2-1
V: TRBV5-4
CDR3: ASSSPPSSYNEQF

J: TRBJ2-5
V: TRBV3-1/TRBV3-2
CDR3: ASSQDRPQETQY

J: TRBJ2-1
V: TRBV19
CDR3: ASSSRDNYNEQF

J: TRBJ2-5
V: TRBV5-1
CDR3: ASSVAGTQETQY

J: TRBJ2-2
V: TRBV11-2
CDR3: ASSFLFSAGELF

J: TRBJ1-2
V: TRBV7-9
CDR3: ASSFTGESFAT

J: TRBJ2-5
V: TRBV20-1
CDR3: SASPDSSQY

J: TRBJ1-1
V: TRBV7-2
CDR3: ASSLATTMGTEAF

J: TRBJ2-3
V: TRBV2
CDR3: ASMGGATDTQY

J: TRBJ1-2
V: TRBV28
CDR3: ASSSDRIYGYT

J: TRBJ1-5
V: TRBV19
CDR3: ASGWVSNQPQH

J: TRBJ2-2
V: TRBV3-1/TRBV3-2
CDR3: ASVLGRGDTGELF

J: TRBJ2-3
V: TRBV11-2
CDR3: ASSESGTSTDTQY

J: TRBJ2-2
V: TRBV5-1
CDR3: ASSLDNPNTGELF

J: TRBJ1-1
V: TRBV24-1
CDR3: ATSDWGNTEAF

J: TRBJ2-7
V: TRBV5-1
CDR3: ASSLVGTPNPYEQY